The sequence of this T cell receptor beta chain was determined in a study of graft-versus-host responses after intestinal transplantation. TCRdb's table, derived via immunoSEQ multiplex PCR, lists solely in-frame clones and lacks some. Among some 13,000 clones listed, almost 85% were seen once. The V segment lost 1 base and the J segment 2 bases; nucleotides outside the gene matches: 1. The CDR3 covers 15 residues. Germline CDR1 and CDR2: SEHNR and FQNEAQ (reference sequence). This clone was counted only a few times. The material sequenced was PBMCs, taken after intestinal transplantation. The sequence was collected from a human patient who received an intestinal transplant, so some T cells may come from the graft donor. V is TRBV7-9 and J is TRBJ1-3; TRBD1 matches at 8 bases. CDR3 coding DNA: TGTGCCAGCAGCTTAGGGACAGGGACTGGAAACACCATATATTTT. Protein product: CASSLGTGTGNTIYF.